This entry describes one T cell receptor (beta chain). As yet, its antigen is unknown. The data are from a study of sequential checkpoint blockade in melanoma. Study-level background: Randomization was 1:1 between first-line nivolumab→ipilimumab and ipilimumab→nivolumab. Both treatment sequences were followed by maintenance nivolumab. The study, taken as a whole, reports: Tumor T-cell fraction and clonality correlated with PD-L1 and CD8+ counts.

Sample treatment: randomized to nivolumab then ipilimumab (arm A) or the reverse (arm B). J gave up 3 bases and V 3 bases, and 4 bases lay outside the gene matches. Germline V gives CDR1 LNHNV, CDR2 YYDKDF (reference sequence). The CDR3 length is 15 residues. Generated by immunoSEQ multiplex PCR, the TCRdb table keeps only in-frame clones and is missing some. The repertoire holds about 1,900 clones, with approximately 25% as singletons. The J gene is TRBJ2-3, the V gene TRBV15; 9 bases align to TRBD1. The source is a human donor with melanoma. Sequenced here: tumor tissue (inferred from file names), sampled from a patient given nivolumab and ipilimumab in sequence. The CDR3 DNA reads TGTGCCACCAGCAGGGGACAGGGTATAACAGATACGCAGTATTTT. Its protein product is CATSRGQGITDTQYF.